One sample yielded the 5 T cell receptor beta chains listed below, sequenced in a study of blood T cell repertoires in COVID-19. Assay used: immunoSEQ multiplex PCR; TCRdb lists only in-frame clones, some missing. Of approximately 270,000 clones listed, roughly 89% are singletons. Sequencing was done on a sample of peripheral blood. The receptors shown here come from a man aged 45-60 years with acute or convalescent COVID-19.

The V and J genes are TRBV5-4 and TRBJ1-1, with 9 bases that match TRBD1. Germline V gene data show CDR1 as SGHNT and CDR2 as YYREEE (reference sequence). The V segment lost 4 bases and the J segment 5 bases; nucleotides outside the gene matches: 12. This CDR3 has 16 amino acids. The CDR3 here is CASSPPGQGGSTEAFF. The CDR3 nucleotides read TGTGCCAGCAGCCCCCCGGGACAGGGAGGTAGTACTGAAGCTTTCTTT.

This chain connects TRBV9 to TRBJ2-1; D is perhaps TRBD1 (6 bases). Germline CDR1 reads SGDLS; CDR2 reads YYNGEE. The germline V and J ends were trimmed by 4 bases and 7 bases, with 18 bases remaining between them. This CDR3 has 15 amino acids. The CDR3: CASSLIGTTRNEQFF. The CDR3 DNA reads as TGTGCCAGCAGCCTAATTGGGACAACGCGTAATGAGCAGTTCTTC.

The chain couples TRBV5-1 to TRBJ1-2, with TRBD1 as a possible D gene (6 bases). The CDR3 runs to 14 residues. Trimming took 4 bases from V and 2 from J, leaving 12 bases between them. CDR1 and CDR2 from the germline V gene are SGHRS and YFSETQ. CDR3 protein: CASSPQGANYGYTF. CDR3 coding DNA: TGCGCCAGCAGCCCACAGGGTGCAAACTATGGCTACACCTTC.

V gene TRBV11-2 combines with J gene TRBJ2-1; 10 bases align to TRBD2. V was clipped by 2 bases and J by 0 bases; unmatched bases: 4. The CDR3 runs to 17 residues. Germline CDR1 and CDR2: SGHAT and FQNNGV. CDR3: CASSLKLAGTSYNEQFF. The CDR3 coding sequence is TGTGCCAGCAGCTTAAAACTAGCGGGGACCTCCTACAATGAGCAGTTCTTC.

This rearrangement joins TRBV12-3 or TRBV12-4 to TRBJ2-3; D might be TRBD2 (6 bases). The CDR3 runs to 13 residues. V was clipped by 8 bases and J by 7 bases, with 16 bases between them. CDR3 in DNA: TGTGCCAGCCGTCCTGGGGGGAGGAATACGCAGTATTTT. Protein sequence: CASRPGGRNTQYF.